This T cell receptor beta chain was recorded in a study of beta chain features in type 1 diabetes. This CDR3 region has 16 residues. Germline V gene data show CDR1 as SGHTA and CDR2 as FQGNSA. V shed 5 bases and J 7 bases; nucleotides not matched to a gene: 8. Investigators reverse transcribed all isolated RNA, so they sequenced expressed TCRB transcripts. Generated by immunoSEQ multiplex PCR, the TCRdb table keeps only in-frame clones and is missing some. The sample has around 140,000 clones; around a tenth are singletons. The TCR was taken from a woman aged 40 to 50 in good health. V gene TRBV7-2 combines with J gene TRBJ2-2; TRBD2 matches at 12 bases. The specimen sequenced was central memory CD4+ T cells from blood. This CDR3 reads CASSRTSGVVFGELFF. The CDR3 bases are TGTGCCAGCAGCCGGACTAGCGGGGTGGTGTTCGGGGAGCTGTTTTTT.